A selection of T cell receptor beta chains follows, all from one sample in a study of blood T cell repertoires in COVID-19. Sequenced by immunoSEQ multiplex PCR; TCRdb stores in-frame clones only, minus some. The profile shows approximately 130,000 clones, roughly 86% of them singletons. Material: peripheral blood. These receptors all come from a human donor in a cohort sampled during active COVID-19. Both conserved end residues are part of each CDR3. A D gene is named only where the DNA matches it firmly. Size tells how often a clone was seen (once, few, many) or the class of an expanded clone, and some rows leave it out.

NA	TRBV11-2	TRBJ2-7	NA	TGTGCCAGCAGCTCCCTAGACCAAAATTTCTACGAGCAGTACTTC	CASSSLDQNFYEQYF
NA	TRBV10-3	TRBJ2-1	NA	TGTGCCATCAAGAAGCGCTCGGGGGACTCCTACAATGAGCAGTTCTTC	CAIKKRSGDSYNEQFF
NA	TRBV6-5	TRBJ1-1	NA	TGTGCCAGCACTACGGCCGGGGTTAACACTGAAGCTTTCTTT	CASTTAGVNTEAFF
TRBD1	TRBV7-2	TRBJ2-5	NA	TGTGCCAGCAGCTTAGTACAGGGGGCCGAGGAGACCCAGTACTTC	CASSLVQGAEETQYF
NA	TRBV10-1	TRBJ1-1	NA	TGCGCCAGCAACGGGAGGGACAAGGTTGAAACGCCCCCCGCCCCCCCTGAAGCTTTCTTT	CASNGRDKVETPPAPPEAFF
TRBD2	TRBV7-9	TRBJ2-1	NA	TGTGCCAGCAGCTATACTAGCGGGGGTAATGAGCAGTTCTTC	CASSYTSGGNEQFF
TRBD2	TRBV3-1/TRBV3-2	TRBJ2-7	NA	TGTGCCAGCAGCCACAGTCCTTTCGGGGGGGACTACGAGCAGTACTTC	CASSHSPFGGDYEQYF
NA	TRBV28	TRBJ1-2	NA	TGTGCCAGCAGTTTATTGTCAGGGCTTGGCTATGGCTACACCTTC	CASSLLSGLGYGYTF
TRBD1	TRBV19	TRBJ2-1	NA	TGTGCCAGTAGTATATCCGGGACAGGCATGGAACTTGGGCAGTTCTTC	CASSISGTGMELGQFF
NA	TRBV7-8	TRBJ1-5	few	TGTGCCAGCAGCTTAGCGCGGGGTAGCCAGCCCCAGCATTTT	CASSLARGSQPQHF
NA	TRBV13	TRBJ2-5	NA	TGTGCCAGCAGCTTCCGGACACTGAAAGAGACCCAGTACTTC	CASSFRTLKETQYF
NA	TRBV7-3	TRBJ1-1	NA	TGTGCCAGCAGCGCTCACAGTGGAACTGAAGCTTTCTTT	CASSAHSGTEAFF
TRBD1	TRBV3-1/TRBV3-2	TRBJ1-4	NA	TGTGCCAGCAGCCCCAGGGGGGCCTCCGAACGGGAAAAACTGTTTTTT	CASSPRGASEREKLFF
NA	TRBV5-1	TRBJ1-4	NA	TGCGCCAGCAGCTTGGCGTCGGCCCCGGGGGAAAAACTGTTTTTT	CASSLASAPGEKLFF
TRBD1	TRBV27	TRBJ1-1	NA	TGTGCCAGCAGTCCTTTTCTCCGGGACAGGGTATTAGGAAACACTGAAGCTTTCTTT	CASSPFLRDRVLGNTEAFF
NA	TRBV4-1	TRBJ2-5	NA	TGCGCCAGCAGCCAAGGTGCCGGGCGGGTCCAAGAGACCCAGTACTTC	CASSQGAGRVQETQYF
NA	TRBV5-4	TRBJ2-7	NA	TGTGCCAGCAGCTTGCTAGGGGGTACGTACGAGCAGTACTTC	CASSLLGGTYEQYF
NA	TRBV5-4	TRBJ2-7	NA	TGTGCCAGCAGCTTGGATGGAGGGCGGGAGCAGTACTTC	CASSLDGGREQYF
TRBD2	TRBV6-2/TRBV6-3	TRBJ2-5	NA	TGTGCCAGCACCCCCGGGGGGGTGGAGACCCAGTACTTC	CASTPGGVETQYF
TRBD2	TRBV25-1	TRBJ2-3	NA	TGTGCCAGCAGTGAATTGGCTAGCGGGGGGGCAGATACGCAGTATTTT	CASSELASGGADTQYF
TRBD1	TRBV6-1	TRBJ1-1	NA	TGTGCCAGCAGTGAAAGGGGACAGTCGAACACTGAAGCTTTCTTT	CASSERGQSNTEAFF
TRBD2	TRBV10-3	TRBJ2-1	NA	TGTGCCATCAGTGGGGCCGGGACTAGCGGGGGGGCTCAGCAGTTCTTC	CAISGAGTSGGAQQFF
NA	TRBV2	TRBJ1-4	few	TGTGCCAGCAGTGAATTTGGCGGCAGTCTGGAAAAACTGTTTTTT	CASSEFGGSLEKLFF
NA	TRBV4-1	TRBJ1-2	once	NA	CASSQGWGTGNGYTF
TRBD2	TRBV5-1	TRBJ2-7	NA	TGCGCCAGCAGCCTGCCGAGCGGGGGCCCCACCTACGAGCAGTACTTC	CASSLPSGGPTYEQYF
TRBD1	TRBV18	TRBJ2-5	once	TGTGCCAGCTCACCCACAGGGGGCGCGGAGACCCAGTACTTC	CASSPTGGAETQYF
NA	TRBV27	TRBJ1-1	NA	TGTGCCAGCCGGCCATTGACGGGGAGGATGAACACTGAAGCTTTCTTT	CASRPLTGRMNTEAFF
NA	TRBV5-1	TRBJ2-5	NA	TGCGCCAGCAGCTTTACAGGCACTCAAGAGACCCAGTACTTC	CASSFTGTQETQYF
NA	TRBV19	TRBJ1-5	NA	TGTGCCAGTAGTATAGCAGCAGGGGCCCACAATCAGCCCCAGCATTTT	CASSIAAGAHNQPQHF
TRBD2	TRBV18	TRBJ2-1	NA	TGTGCCAGCTCACCGTCTCGCGGGGGGCCCTCCTACAATGAGCAGTTCTTC	CASSPSRGGPSYNEQFF
NA	TRBV11-2	TRBJ1-1	NA	TGTGCCAGCAGCTCAACAGGGTTACGGGACACTGAAGCTTTCTTT	CASSSTGLRDTEAFF
TRBD2	TRBV27	TRBJ2-1	NA	TGTGCCAGCAGTCTACTAGCGGGACCAAGCTCCTACAATGAGCAGTTCTTC	CASSLLAGPSSYNEQFF
NA	TRBV6-5	TRBJ2-3	NA	TGTGCCAGCCGCCGGGGGGCTCCTAGCACAGATACGCAGTATTTT	CASRRGAPSTDTQYF
TRBD2	TRBV11-2	TRBJ2-7	NA	TGTGCCAGCAGCTTACCGCGATCCCCGACTAGCGGGGGATACGAGCAGTACTTC	CASSLPRSPTSGGYEQYF
NA	TRBV6-5	TRBJ1-6	NA	TGTGCCAGCACACCCCGCGAAGCAAATTCACCCCTCCACTTT	CASTPREANSPLHF
NA	TRBV7-8	TRBJ2-7	NA	TGTGCCAGCAGCTGGGGAGCATCCTACGAGCAGTACTTC	CASSWGASYEQYF
NA	TRBV29-1	TRBJ1-1	NA	TGCAGCGTTCGATCCGGCACTGAAGCTTTCTTT	CSVRSGTEAFF